The rows below give T cell receptor beta chains drawn from one sample of a study of T cells in localized non-small cell lung cancer. Generated by immunoSEQ multiplex PCR, the TCRdb table keeps only in-frame clones and is missing some. The table lists approximately 22,000 clones, 70% to 90% of them singletons. Sequences were derived from peripheral blood, sampled before any cancer treatment. Source of these receptors: a male donor aged 60 or over with stage I squamous cell lung carcinoma. Each CDR3 is given with its conserved first and last residue.

J gene: TRBJ1-6
V gene: TRBV7-2
CDR3 protein: CASRRGGWGSPLHF

J gene: TRBJ1-2
V gene: TRBV5-6
CDR3 protein: CASSWGQNGYTF

J gene: TRBJ1-3
V gene: TRBV6-1
CDR3 protein: CASTRSGNTIYF

J gene: TRBJ2-4
V gene: TRBV6-5
CDR3 protein: CASSYAVGQGTNIQYF

J gene: TRBJ1-1
V gene: TRBV10-3
CDR3 protein: CATGTNRVAEAFF

J gene: TRBJ1-1
V gene: TRBV19
CDR3 protein: CASSSGLSGFFNTEAFF

J gene: TRBJ2-1
V gene: TRBV9
CDR3 protein: CASSIQGLGSYNEQFF

J gene: TRBJ1-6
V gene: TRBV7-3
CDR3 protein: CASSQDGQVNSPLHF

J gene: TRBJ1-5
V gene: TRBV27
CDR3 protein: CASSLISPGLGNQPQHF

J gene: TRBJ1-2
V gene: TRBV4-1
CDR3 protein: CASSKHPGQGNYGYTF

J gene: TRBJ1-3
V gene: TRBV5-1
CDR3 protein: CASSSDTNSGNTIYF

J gene: TRBJ2-7
V gene: TRBV6-6
CDR3 protein: CASVPGGSYEQYF

J gene: TRBJ1-2
V gene: TRBV5-1
CDR3 protein: CASSSLPGELGGYTF

J gene: TRBJ1-1
V gene: TRBV9
CDR3 protein: CASSVGRWGFTEAFF

J gene: TRBJ2-2
V gene: TRBV10-1
CDR3 protein: CASSDSGTGGPGELFF

J gene: TRBJ1-2
V gene: TRBV7-9
CDR3 protein: CASNSGTGGPKMYGYTF

J gene: TRBJ1-1
V gene: TRBV5-6
CDR3 protein: CASSLFGGNTEAFF

J gene: TRBJ2-5
V gene: TRBV6-1
CDR3 protein: CAGTRTGETQYF

J gene: TRBJ1-1
V gene: TRBV27
CDR3 protein: CASSLRAPGTEAFF

J gene: TRBJ1-1
V gene: TRBV7-9
CDR3 protein: CARDWGNTEAFF

J gene: TRBJ1-5
V gene: TRBV28
CDR3 protein: CAIYSGGLAQHF

J gene: TRBJ1-5
V gene: TRBV28
CDR3 protein: CASSLGLRGQPQHF

J gene: TRBJ1-2
V gene: TRBV19
CDR3 protein: CASSLRDSVRLYGYTF

J gene: TRBJ1-1
V gene: TRBV11-3
CDR3 protein: CASSLGGRKLEAFF

J gene: TRBJ2-2
V gene: TRBV7-2
CDR3 protein: CASSLGTEGELFF

J gene: TRBJ2-5
V gene: TRBV18
CDR3 protein: CASSPELGYQETQYF

J gene: TRBJ2-7
V gene: TRBV6-5
CDR3 protein: CASSYSGGGPTYEQYF

J gene: TRBJ2-7
V gene: TRBV9
CDR3 protein: CASSVGPSVGGGYEQYF

J gene: TRBJ1-1
V gene: TRBV5-1
CDR3 protein: CASSMQLGQLNTEAFF

J gene: TRBJ1-1
V gene: TRBV11-2
CDR3 protein: CASSFQGGDTEAFF

J gene: TRBJ2-4
V gene: TRBV5-1
CDR3 protein: CASSLEQTKNIQYF

J gene: TRBJ1-1
V gene: TRBV5-4
CDR3 protein: CASSGQGEVTEAFF

J gene: TRBJ1-1
V gene: TRBV11-2
CDR3 protein: CASSPGQGFTGTEAFF

J gene: TRBJ1-5
V gene: TRBV5-1
CDR3 protein: CASSEQGSNQPQHF

J gene: TRBJ2-1
V gene: TRBV2
CDR3 protein: CASMIDRTVYNEQFF

J gene: TRBJ1-2
V gene: TRBV9
CDR3 protein: CASSGESGNYGYTF

J gene: TRBJ1-1
V gene: TRBV30
CDR3 protein: CAWREQGNTEAFF

J gene: TRBJ1-1
V gene: TRBV19
CDR3 protein: CASSTRQGRNTEAFF

J gene: TRBJ1-3
V gene: TRBV5-1
CDR3 protein: CASSSVTGGGNTIYF

J gene: TRBJ2-5
V gene: TRBV4-1
CDR3 protein: CASSPSVIGGAGETQYF

J gene: TRBJ2-7
V gene: TRBV7-3
CDR3 protein: CASSFRQGAEQYF

J gene: TRBJ1-2
V gene: TRBV7-8
CDR3 protein: CASSRWESGYGYTF

J gene: TRBJ2-7
V gene: TRBV4-1
CDR3 protein: CASSPRDGSYEQYF

J gene: TRBJ1-2
V gene: TRBV30
CDR3 protein: CAWSPGRDYGYTF

J gene: TRBJ1-1
V gene: TRBV7-3
CDR3 protein: CASSLTHSGRVRPNTEAFF

J gene: TRBJ1-2
V gene: TRBV6-1
CDR3 protein: CASSERGLGYGYTF